Given below is one TCR beta chain in context. Its antigen specificity is not known. No qualities accompany the bases; no much larger clone lies one base away. This specimen belongs to a study of T cell changes during pregnancy in multiple sclerosis (dated by TCRdb to about 2019). About the full investigation: The study looked at changes in the T cell repertoire across pregnancy in women with multiple sclerosis.

The germline ends are 10 bases apart after V is trimmed by 5 bases and J by 7 bases. From the germline V gene, CDR1 is MRHNA and CDR2 is SNTAGT. The CDR3 holds 12 amino acids from the cysteine to the phenylalanine. Only the CDR3 portion is preserved as DNA: 36 bases, with reading frame beginning at the first base. Libraries were built with the immunoSEQ multiplex PCR assay. TCRdb re-hosts the immuneACCESS table, in-frame sequences only. Its copies lack some clones; in the studies checked, an unresolved V gene accounts for under half of them, and the cause for the rest is not known. The sample profile shows fewer than 60,000 clones; 91% of them were found once. Together, the top ten hold about 1.2% of the sample.

The sequence links TRBV6-4 to TRBJ2-3; possibly the D gene is TRBD1, per 5 matching bases. This sequence was found in a female donor in good health, enrolled as a control in a pregnancy study. The input for sequencing was peripheral blood, taken after pregnancy. The nucleotide sequence reads TGTGCCAGCAGTCCCGGACAAAATACGCAGTATTTT. Translated, it reads CASSPGQNTQYF.